The 18 T cell receptor beta chains reported below all come from one sample, sequenced in a study of T cell responses to AZD1222 COVID-19 vaccine. Profiled with immunoSEQ multiplex PCR; TCRdb holds only in-frame clones, not every one. Here the sample spans nearly 110,000 clones, nearly 90% being singletons. The starting material was peripheral blood, obtained 28 days after the second AZD1222 dose. The origin of the receptors is an adult who received the AZD1222 COVID-19 vaccine.

The chain links TRBV2 to TRBJ2-2, with D perhaps TRBD1 (6 bases). The CDR3 runs to 15 residues. V was pared by 2 bases and J by 3 bases, with 10 bases between. Germline loops: CDR1 SNHLY, CDR2 FYNNEI. In DNA, the CDR3 is TGTGCCAGCAGTGAAAGGGCAGGGGACACCGGGGAGCTGTTTTTT. This sequence encodes CASSERAGDTGELFF.

The chain recombines TRBV27 with TRBJ2-7, with 7 bases identical to TRBD1. The CDR3 has 14 residues. Looked up from germline, CDR1 is MNHEY and CDR2 is SMNVEV (reference sequence). The V and J ends lost 3 bases and 4 bases, in that order; junction bases with no gene match: 6. The CDR3 spells CASSFGTETYEQYF. CDR3 nucleotides: TGTGCCAGCAGTTTCGGGACAGAGACATACGAGCAGTACTTC.

The J gene is TRBJ2-5, the V gene TRBV7-2; a possible D gene is TRBD1 (5 bases). Germline V gene lookup returns CDR1 SGHTA and CDR2 FQGNSA. The V gene lost 1 base and the J gene lost 1 base, with 7 bases spanning the gap. CDR3 length: 14 amino acids. The CDR3 nucleotides read TGTGCCAGCAGCTTAGGGGGCATCCAAGAGACCCAGTACTTC. Amino acids: CASSLGGIQETQYF.

This chain connects TRBV6-2 or TRBV6-3 to TRBJ1-5, with D uncertain. This CDR3 has 13 amino acids. CDR1 is MNHEY, CDR2 SVGEGT, per germline. Trimming stripped 6 bases from V and 1 base from J, with 7 bases between. CDR3 bases: TGTGCCAGCAGCACAGAGAGCAATCAGCCCCAGCATTTT. It specifies CASSTESNQPQHF.

The gene calls are TRBV5-1 and TRBJ2-7; weak D call: TRBD2 (5 bases). V lost 7 bases, J lost 0 bases, and 11 bases lay in between. In germline, CDR1 is SGHRS, CDR2 YFSETQ. This CDR3 is 13 amino acids long. CDR3 DNA: TGCGCCAGCGTCGGGGATAGCTCCTACGAGCAGTACTTC. Protein: CASVGDSSYEQYF.

This clone has a handful of counts. The rearrangement links TRBV7-8 to TRBJ1-2; maybe TRBD1 (6 bases). CDR3 length: 14 residues. V lost 1 base and J 4 bases, leaving 10 bases between the germline ends. Germline CDR1 and CDR2: SGHVS and FQNEAQ. The CDR3, as DNA: TGTGCCAGCAGCTTAGATGGGGGCGGCTATGGCTACACCTTC. Translating gives CASSLDGGGYGYTF.

This chain connects TRBV15 to TRBJ1-1; 12 positions agree with TRBD1. Germline trimming cut 1 base from V and 5 bases from J; bases unmatched to any gene: 8. CDR1 is LNHNV and CDR2 is YYDKDF in the germline V gene (reference sequence). This CDR3 has 17 residues. CDR3 residues: CATSRGGTGGSVTEAFF. In nucleotides, the CDR3 is TGTGCCACCAGCAGAGGGGGGACAGGGGGCTCGGTTACTGAAGCTTTCTTT.

The rearrangement links TRBV3-1 (or the pseudogene TRBV3-2) to TRBJ1-2; TRBD1 is a possible D gene (5 bases). The ends were cut back, 2 bases at V and 5 bases at J, with 18 bases in the middle. This CDR3 region has 16 residues. Germline V gives CDR1 LGHDT, CDR2 YNNKEL (reference sequence). CDR3 region: CASSQNTGTLLYGYTF. In DNA form, the CDR3 reads TGTGCCAGCAGCCAAAATACCGGGACCCTATTATATGGCTACACCTTC.

This chain connects TRBV11-2 to TRBJ1-1, with D tentatively TRBD1 (5 bases). This CDR3 region has 14 residues. Trimming stripped 1 base from V and 1 base from J, with 7 bases between. CDR1 SGHAT and CDR2 FQNNGV come from the germline V gene. The CDR3 nucleotides are TGTGCCAGCAGCTTAGCAGGGAAGAACACTGAAGCTTTCTTT. It specifies CASSLAGKNTEAFF.

The chain has TRBV18 and TRBJ1-1; no clear D. V was shortened by 5 bases and J by 4 bases, with 17 bases between the two germline ends. In germline, CDR1 is KGHSH, CDR2 LQKENI. This CDR3 spans 15 amino acids. CDR3 nucleotides: TGTGCCAGCTCATTGCCGCCGACCAGGTCCACTGAAGCTTTCTTT. It yields the protein CASSLPPTRSTEAFF.

The chain carries TRBV9 and TRBJ2-7; D is unresolved. Deletions cut 0 bases from V and 4 bases from J, with 8 bases between. Germline-derived CDR1 and CDR2 are SGDLS and YYNGEE. This CDR3 is built from 13 residues. CDR3 residues: CASSVGQDYEQYF. DNA of the CDR3: TGTGCCAGCAGCGTAGGTCAGGATTACGAGCAGTACTTC.

The rearrangement links TRBV7-9 to TRBJ1-5; D is possibly TRBD1 (6 bases). Germline V gene lookup returns CDR1 SEHNR and CDR2 FQNEAQ (reference sequence). CDR3 length equals 14 residues. V was cut by 5 bases and J by 4 bases, with 12 bases left in between. The CDR3 bases are TGTGCCAGCAGCGTCGACAGGTCAAATCAGCCCCAGCATTTT. Translation: CASSVDRSNQPQHF.

The rearrangement uses TRBV3-1 (or the pseudogene TRBV3-2) and TRBJ2-4; D is perhaps TRBD1 (6 bases). The germline CDR1 and CDR2 sequences are LGHDT and YNNKEL (reference sequence). The CDR3 is 12 residues long. Trimming removed 7 bases at V and 4 bases at J, with 8 bases between. The CDR3 here is CASIGQKNIQYF. Written as DNA, the CDR3 is TGTGCCAGCATCGGACAGAAAAACATTCAGTACTTC.

V and J are TRBV19 and TRBJ2-2, with unresolved D. In germline, CDR1 is LNHDA, CDR2 SQIVND (reference sequence). Trimming took 3 bases from V and 7 from J, leaving 12 bases between them. CDR3 length: 14 residues. CDR3 coding DNA: TGTGCCAGTAGTATCGGAGAAGGAATCGGGGAGCTGTTTTTT. It translates to CASSIGEGIGELFF.

The chain recombines TRBV7-2 with TRBJ2-3, with D maybe TRBD1 (8 bases). CDR1 and CDR2 (germline): SGHTA, FQGNSA. Trimming took 4 bases from V and 2 from J, leaving 13 bases between them. The CDR3 contains 15 residues. The CDR3 coding sequence is TGTGCCAGCAGCTCCACAGGGGGGGCCACAGATACGCAGTATTTT. It yields the protein CASSSTGGATDTQYF.

V is TRBV3-1 (or the pseudogene TRBV3-2) and J is TRBJ2-3, with D unresolved. CDR1 and CDR2 (germline): LGHDT, YNNKEL (reference sequence). Between the trimmed V and J ends, which lost 10 bases and 5 bases, there was a span of 13 bases. CDR3 size: 12 residues. The CDR3 nucleotides read TGTGCCACAGCCCCAAGTGGAGATACGCAGTATTTT. This codes for CATAPSGDTQYF.

V is TRBV19 and J is TRBJ1-6; D gene uncertain. The CDR3 length is 14 residues. Germline CDR1 and CDR2: LNHDA and SQIVND (reference sequence). The V and J ends lost 3 bases and 2 bases respectively, with 5 bases between them. CDR3 in DNA: TGTGCCAGTAGTATTGCTCCCTATAATTCACCCCTCCACTTT. Residues: CASSIAPYNSPLHF.

The chain employs TRBV7-9 and TRBJ1-2; D remains unclear. Trimming stripped 5 bases from V and 8 bases from J, with 12 bases between. The CDR3 extends over 12 amino acids. Per germline, CDR1 SEHNR and CDR2 FQNEAQ (reference sequence). The CDR3 loop reads CASSPSSGGYTF. The CDR3 DNA follows: TGTGCCAGCAGCCCCTCCTCCGGCGGCTACACCTTC. Filled out from reference TRBV7-9 and TRBJ1-2, the complete variable domain reads DTGVSQNPRHKITKRGQNVTFRCDPISEHNRLYWYRQTLGQGPEFLTYFQNEAQLEKSRLLSDRFSAERPKGSFSTLEIQRTEQGDSAMYLCASSPSSGGYTFGSGTRLTVV.